Given below is one T cell receptor (beta chain) in context. The data were obtained in a study of shared clonotypes between healthy human individuals. The CDR3 runs 15 residues. Germline assignment: CDR1 SGHDN and CDR2 FVKESK. The V gene lost 4 bases and the J gene lost 3 bases, with 16 bases spanning the gap. Terminally differentiated effector memory CD45RA+ cells were excluded from the naive CD8 cells, which were CD45RO-negative and positively selected for CCR7. The protocol was immunoSEQ multiplex PCR, while the TCRdb copy is restricted to in-frame clones and leaves out a portion. The repertoire holds about 580,000 clones, with roughly 98% as singletons.

The material sequenced was naive CD8+ T cells sorted from blood. The sequence came from a man aged 30-40 years in good health. The chain carries TRBV14 and TRBJ2-7; D remains unclear. The CDR3 spells CASSPHGSHIYEQYF. The CDR3 DNA reads TGTGCCAGCAGCCCCCACGGATCTCATATCTACGAGCAGTACTTC.